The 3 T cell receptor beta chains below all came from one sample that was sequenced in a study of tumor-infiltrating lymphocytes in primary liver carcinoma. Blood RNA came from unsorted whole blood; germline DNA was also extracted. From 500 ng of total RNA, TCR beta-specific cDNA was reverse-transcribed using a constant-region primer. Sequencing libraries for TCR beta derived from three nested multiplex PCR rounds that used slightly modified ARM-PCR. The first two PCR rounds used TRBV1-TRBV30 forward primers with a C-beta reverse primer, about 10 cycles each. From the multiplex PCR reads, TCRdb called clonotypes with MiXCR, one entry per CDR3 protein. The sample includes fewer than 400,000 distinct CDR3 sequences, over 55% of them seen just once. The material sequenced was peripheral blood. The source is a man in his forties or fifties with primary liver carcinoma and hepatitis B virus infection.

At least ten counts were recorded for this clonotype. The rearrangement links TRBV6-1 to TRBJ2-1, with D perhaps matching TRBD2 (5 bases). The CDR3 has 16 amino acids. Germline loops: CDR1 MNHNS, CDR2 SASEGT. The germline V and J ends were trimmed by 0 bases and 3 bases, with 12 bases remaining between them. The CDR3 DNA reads TGTGCCAGCAGTGAAGCGAGGGCTAGGGACTACAATGAGCAGTTCTTC. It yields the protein CASSEARARDYNEQFF.

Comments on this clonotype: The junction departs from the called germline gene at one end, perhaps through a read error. CDR3 in amino acids: CASSLEGTKTVTQYF. In nucleotides, the CDR3 is TGTGCCAGCAGCTTAGAGGGTACCAAGACAGTTACGCAGTATTTT. This chain connects TRBV11-3 to TRBJ2-3; D perhaps matches TRBD1 (5 bases). CDR1 is SGHNT and CDR2 is YENEEA in the germline V gene. This CDR3 has 15 amino acids.

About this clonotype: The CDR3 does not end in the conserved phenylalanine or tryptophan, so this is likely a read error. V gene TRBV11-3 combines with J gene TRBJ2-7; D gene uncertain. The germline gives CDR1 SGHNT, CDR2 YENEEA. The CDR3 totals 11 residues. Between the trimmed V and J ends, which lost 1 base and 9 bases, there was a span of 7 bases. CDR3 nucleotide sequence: TGTGCCAGCAGCTTAGGAGGCGGGCAGTACTTA. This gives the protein CASSLGGGQYL.